Shown below are 14 T cell receptor beta chains from a single sample sequenced in a study of OX40 agonist ivuxolimab in advanced cancers. Produced via immunoSEQ multiplex PCR; TCRdb's table is partial and in-frame only. The sample lists 50,000 to 70,000 clones, under 90% seen once, with roughly 1.9% in the top ten. The material sequenced was CD4+ or CD8+ T cells sorted from blood, taken in a trial of the OX40 agonist ivuxolimab. The receptors shown here come from an adult with an advanced solid tumor such as melanoma, head and neck, liver or kidney cancer.

V and J are TRBV6-5 and TRBJ2-5, with 9 bases matching TRBD2. The V and J ends lost 6 bases and 4 bases, in that order; junction bases with no gene match: 6. The germline gives CDR1 MNHEY, CDR2 SVGAGI. The CDR3 is made up of 14 amino acids. The CDR3 nucleotides read TGTGCCAGCAGACGGACGCGGGGGGGAGAGACCCAGTACTTC. Protein product: CASRRTRGGETQYF.

The chain recombines TRBV9 with TRBJ2-5; tentatively, D is TRBD1 or TRBD2 (5 bases each). The ends were cut back, 0 bases at V and 5 bases at J, with 11 bases in the middle. CDR1 is SGDLS, CDR2 YYNGEE, per germline. The CDR3 consists of 14 residues. The CDR3 region has the DNA TGTGCCAGCAGCGTAGGGGGGAGTTTTGAGACCCAGTACTTC. Translating it yields CASSVGGSFETQYF.

Only a few counts were recorded for this clone. The chain uses TRBV9 and TRBJ1-4; TRBD1 agrees at 9 bases. With 3 bases clipped from V and 7 bases from J, the junction kept 4 bases outside the gene matches. The length of the CDR3 is 14 residues. Germline CDR1 SGDLS, CDR2 YYNGEE. In nucleotides, the CDR3 is TGTGCCAGCAGCGCGGGACAGGGAGTTGAAAAACTGTTTTTT. This gives the protein CASSAGQGVEKLFF.

This clone was seen just once. The gene calls are TRBV23-1 and TRBJ1-5, with a tentative D call TRBD1 (5 bases). TRBV23-1 is identified as an open reading frame with a role that is uncertain. The V gene lost 0 bases and the J gene lost 2 bases, with 11 bases spanning the gap. The CDR3 extends over 16 amino acids. The CDR3 spells CASSQSVQGCNQPQHF. In DNA form, the CDR3 reads TGCGCCAGCAGTCAATCCGTTCAGGGCTGCAATCAGCCCCAGCATTTT.

The rearrangement links TRBV15 to TRBJ2-1; D may match TRBD1 or TRBD2 (11 bases each). Trimming shortened V by 0 bases and J by 6 bases, and 27 bases separated the two germline ends. CDR1 LNHNV and CDR2 YYDKDF come from the germline V gene (reference sequence). The CDR3 has 20 residues. The CDR3 region has the DNA TGTGCCACCAGCAGAGATAGGGACAGGGGGACTAGCGGCAGGTCCAATGAGCAGTTCTTC. Translation gives CATSRDRDRGTSGRSNEQFF. The whole variable domain, remainder taken from reference TRBV15 and TRBJ2-1, is DAMVIQNPRYQVTQFGKPVTLSCSQTLNHNVMYWYQQKSSQAPKLLFHYYDKDFNNEADTPDNFQSRRPNTSFCFLDIRSPGLGDTAMYLCATSRDRDRGTSGRSNEQFFGPGTRLTVL.

The V and J genes are TRBV7-2 and TRBJ2-7; D call uncertain. From germline, CDR1 is SGHTA and CDR2 FQGNSA. The V end lost 3 bases, the J end lost 3 bases, and 15 bases lay between the germline ends. This CDR3 comprises 15 residues. The CDR3 loop is CASSFRPPNGYEQYF. The DNA for the CDR3 is TGTGCCAGCAGCTTTCGTCCACCCAACGGCTACGAGCAGTACTTC.

This chain connects TRBV7-3 to TRBJ2-7, with 7 bases fitting TRBD2. The germline V gene encodes CDR1 SGHTA and CDR2 FQGTGA. J gave up 3 bases and V 1 base, and 3 bases lay outside the gene matches. This CDR3 has 14 residues. The CDR3 sequence is CASSLSGGVYEQYF. CDR3 DNA sequence: TGTGCCAGCAGCTTAAGCGGGGGAGTCTACGAGCAGTACTTC.

The chain employs TRBV5-1 and TRBJ2-5, with 8 nucleotides matching TRBD2. In germline, CDR1 is SGHRS, CDR2 YFSETQ. The CDR3 is 15 amino acids. The J segment lost 2 bases and the V segment lost 4 bases, leaving 7 bases of the junction unmatched. The CDR3 reads CASSQQRGPQETQYF. The CDR3 DNA sequence: TGCGCCAGCAGCCAACAGCGGGGGCCACAAGAGACCCAGTACTTC.

The V gene is TRBV28, the J gene TRBJ1-5; TRBD1 agrees at 9 bases. The germline V gene encodes CDR1 MDHEN and CDR2 SYDVKM. V trimming: 3 bases; J trimming: 6 bases; junction bases outside the gene matches: 9. The CDR3 extends over 16 amino acids. CDR3 region: CASSFYTGGRFQPQHF. Here the CDR3 DNA reads TGTGCCAGCAGTTTTTATACAGGGGGCAGGTTTCAGCCCCAGCATTTT.

V gene TRBV28 combines with J gene TRBJ2-4; D is undetermined. Germline assignment: CDR1 MDHEN and CDR2 SYDVKM. This CDR3 is 16 amino acids long. The ends were cut back, 5 bases at V and 0 bases at J, with 14 bases in the middle. CDR3: CASSAPTPVAKNIQYF. CDR3 bases: TGTGCCAGCAGTGCCCCCACCCCTGTAGCCAAAAACATTCAGTACTTC.

V and J are TRBV10-3 and TRBJ2-3, with D maybe TRBD2 (5 bases). Germline V gene data show CDR1 as ENHRY and CDR2 as SYGVKD. There are 13 residues in the CDR3. V was shortened by 9 bases and J by 7 bases, with 17 bases between the two germline ends. The CDR3 sequence is CAISSPPGNTQYF. The CDR3 DNA is TGTGCCATTAGTTCCCCGCCCGGGAATACGCAGTATTTT.

The chain recombines TRBV28 with TRBJ1-5; no clear D. The CDR3 consists of 12 residues. In germline, CDR1 is MDHEN, CDR2 SYDVKM. Trimming took 6 bases from V and 6 from J, leaving 9 bases between them. This chain's CDR3 is CASRKVGQPQHF. CDR3 sequence (DNA): TGTGCCAGCAGAAAGGTGGGTCAGCCCCAGCATTTT.

J is TRBJ2-1 and V is TRBV9; TRBD1 is a possible D gene (6 bases). There are 15 residues in the CDR3. Per the germline V gene, CDR1 is SGDLS and CDR2 is YYNGEE. Trimming cost V 5 bases and J 4 bases, with 16 bases left between them. The DNA for the CDR3 is TGTGCCAGCAGGTCGCAGGGGTCCAAGTACAATGAGCAGTTCTTC. Translated, it gives CASRSQGSKYNEQFF.

The chain links TRBV18 to TRBJ2-7, with D possibly matching TRBD1 (5 bases). The CDR3 consists of 13 residues. Germline lookup yields CDR1 KGHSH and CDR2 LQKENI. Trimming left V 4 bases short and J 2 bases short, with 9 bases between. In DNA form, the CDR3 reads TGTGCCAGCTCACAAGGGGTCGCCTACGAGCAGTACTTC. It is translated as CASSQGVAYEQYF.